This T cell receptor (beta chain) stems from a study of blood T cell repertoires in COVID-19. Germline lookup yields CDR1 SGHVS and CDR2 FNYEAQ. Trimming cost V 7 bases and J 8 bases, with 24 bases left between them. CDR3 length: 16 residues. Produced via immunoSEQ multiplex PCR; TCRdb's table is partial and in-frame only. Of about 140,000 clones in the sample, approximately 80% were seen once. The chain uses TRBV7-6 and TRBJ2-1; D possibly corresponds to TRBD2 (6 bases). The sample taken for sequencing was peripheral blood. This TCR was sampled from a man between 60 and 75 years old who had recovered from COVID-19. CDR3 region: CASTKTTNMGLDEQFF. In DNA form, the CDR3 reads TGTGCCAGCACCAAAACGACCAACATGGGACTGGATGAGCAGTTCTTC.